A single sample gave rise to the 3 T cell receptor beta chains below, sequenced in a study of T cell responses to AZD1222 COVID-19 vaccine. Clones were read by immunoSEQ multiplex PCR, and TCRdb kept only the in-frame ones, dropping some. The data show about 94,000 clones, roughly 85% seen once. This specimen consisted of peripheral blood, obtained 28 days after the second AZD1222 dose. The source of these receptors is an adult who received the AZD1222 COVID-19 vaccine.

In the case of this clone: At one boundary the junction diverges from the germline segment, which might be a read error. The CDR3 nucleotides read TGCGCCGGCAGCTCCGGACTAGCGGAAAGGGCCCTCGCAGATACGCAGTATTTT. Its translation is CAGSSGLAERALADTQYF. V gene TRBV5-1 combines with J gene TRBJ2-3; 10 bases match TRBD2. The CDR3 is 18 residues long. Germline lookup yields CDR1 SGHRS and CDR2 YFSETQ.

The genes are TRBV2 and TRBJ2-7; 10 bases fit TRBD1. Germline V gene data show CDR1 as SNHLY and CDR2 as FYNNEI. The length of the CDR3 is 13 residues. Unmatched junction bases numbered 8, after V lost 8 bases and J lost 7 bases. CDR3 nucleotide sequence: TGTGCCAGCTCTCGGGACAGGGGACGTGAGCAGTACTTC. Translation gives CASSRDRGREQYF.

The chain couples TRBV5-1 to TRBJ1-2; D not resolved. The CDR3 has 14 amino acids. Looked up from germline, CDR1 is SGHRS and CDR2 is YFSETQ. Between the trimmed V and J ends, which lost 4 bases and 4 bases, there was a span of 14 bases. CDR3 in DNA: TGCGCCAGCAGCCTGGAAAGGACGGCCTATGGCTACACCTTC. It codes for CASSLERTAYGYTF.